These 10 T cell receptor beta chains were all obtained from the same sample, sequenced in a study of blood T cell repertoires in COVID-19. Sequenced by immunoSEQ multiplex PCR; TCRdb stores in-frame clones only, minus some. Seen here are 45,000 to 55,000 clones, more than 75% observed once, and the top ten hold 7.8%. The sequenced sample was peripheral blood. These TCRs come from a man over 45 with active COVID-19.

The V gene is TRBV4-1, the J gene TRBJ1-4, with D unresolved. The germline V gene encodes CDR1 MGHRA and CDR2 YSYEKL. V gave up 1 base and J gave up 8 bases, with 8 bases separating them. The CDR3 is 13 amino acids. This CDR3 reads CASSQVLREKLFF. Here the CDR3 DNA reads TGCGCCAGCAGCCAAGTTCTGAGGGAAAAACTGTTTTTT.

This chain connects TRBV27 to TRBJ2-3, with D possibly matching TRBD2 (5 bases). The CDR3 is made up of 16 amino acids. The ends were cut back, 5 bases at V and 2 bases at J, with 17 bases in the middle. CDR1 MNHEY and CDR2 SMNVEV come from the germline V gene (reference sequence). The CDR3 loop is CASSLGETTFTDTQYF. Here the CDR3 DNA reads TGTGCCAGCAGTCTTGGGGAGACTACCTTCACAGATACGCAGTATTTT.

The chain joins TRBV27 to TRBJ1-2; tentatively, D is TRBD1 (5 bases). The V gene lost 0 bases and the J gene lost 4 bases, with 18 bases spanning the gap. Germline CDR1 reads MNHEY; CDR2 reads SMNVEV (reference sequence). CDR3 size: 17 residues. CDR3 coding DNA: TGTGCCAGCAGTTTATCGGCTCCAGGGCTTGGTGCCTATGGCTACACCTTC. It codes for CASSLSAPGLGAYGYTF.

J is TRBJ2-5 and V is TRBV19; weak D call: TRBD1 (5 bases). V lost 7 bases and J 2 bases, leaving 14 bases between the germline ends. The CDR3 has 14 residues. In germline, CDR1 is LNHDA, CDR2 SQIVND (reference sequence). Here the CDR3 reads CASNPRKGQETQYF. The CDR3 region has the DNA TGTGCCAGTAACCCGCGGAAGGGGCAAGAGACCCAGTACTTC.

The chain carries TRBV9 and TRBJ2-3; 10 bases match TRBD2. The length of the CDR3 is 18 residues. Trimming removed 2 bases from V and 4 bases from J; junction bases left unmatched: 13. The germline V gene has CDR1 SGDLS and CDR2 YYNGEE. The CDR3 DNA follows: TGTGCCAGCAGCGTGGGGTTTGGAAGCGGGGGGGCCTCAGATACGCAGTATTTT. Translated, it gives CASSVGFGSGGASDTQYF.

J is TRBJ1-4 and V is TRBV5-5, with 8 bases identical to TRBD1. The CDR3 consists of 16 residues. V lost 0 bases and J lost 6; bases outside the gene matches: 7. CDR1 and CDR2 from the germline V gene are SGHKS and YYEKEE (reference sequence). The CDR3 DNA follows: TGTGCCAGCAGCTTGGCAGGACAGGGACGATATGAAAAACTGTTTTTT. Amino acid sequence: CASSLAGQGRYEKLFF.

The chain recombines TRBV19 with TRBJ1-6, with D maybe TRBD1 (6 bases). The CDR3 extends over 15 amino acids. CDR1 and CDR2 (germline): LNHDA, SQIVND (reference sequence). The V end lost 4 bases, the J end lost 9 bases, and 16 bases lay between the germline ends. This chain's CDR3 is CASSTNRDVGSPLHF. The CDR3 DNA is TGTGCCAGTAGTACAAACAGGGACGTAGGTTCACCCCTCCACTTT.

CDR3: CASSFSPNGKIDGYTF. The CDR3 nucleotides read TGTGCCAGCAGCTTTTCCCCCAACGGGAAGATAGATGGCTACACCTTC. The rearrangement links TRBV5-5 to TRBJ1-2; D remains ambiguous. CDR1 and CDR2 (germline): SGHKS, YYEKEE (reference sequence). Trimming cost V 2 bases and J 6 bases, with 20 bases left between them. The CDR3 is made up of 16 amino acids.

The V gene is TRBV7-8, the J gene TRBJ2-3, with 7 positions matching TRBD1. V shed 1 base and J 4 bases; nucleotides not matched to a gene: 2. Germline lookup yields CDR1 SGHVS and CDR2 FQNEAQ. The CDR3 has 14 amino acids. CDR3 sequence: CASSLGTGADTQYF. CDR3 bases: TGTGCCAGCAGCTTAGGAACAGGGGCAGATACGCAGTATTTT.

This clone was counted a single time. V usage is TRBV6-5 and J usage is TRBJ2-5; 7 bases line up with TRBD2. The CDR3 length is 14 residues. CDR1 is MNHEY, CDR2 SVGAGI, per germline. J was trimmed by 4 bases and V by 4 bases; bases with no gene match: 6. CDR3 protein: CASSSGGGRETQYF. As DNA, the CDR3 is TGTGCCAGCAGTTCCGGGGGAGGGCGAGAGACCCAGTACTTC.